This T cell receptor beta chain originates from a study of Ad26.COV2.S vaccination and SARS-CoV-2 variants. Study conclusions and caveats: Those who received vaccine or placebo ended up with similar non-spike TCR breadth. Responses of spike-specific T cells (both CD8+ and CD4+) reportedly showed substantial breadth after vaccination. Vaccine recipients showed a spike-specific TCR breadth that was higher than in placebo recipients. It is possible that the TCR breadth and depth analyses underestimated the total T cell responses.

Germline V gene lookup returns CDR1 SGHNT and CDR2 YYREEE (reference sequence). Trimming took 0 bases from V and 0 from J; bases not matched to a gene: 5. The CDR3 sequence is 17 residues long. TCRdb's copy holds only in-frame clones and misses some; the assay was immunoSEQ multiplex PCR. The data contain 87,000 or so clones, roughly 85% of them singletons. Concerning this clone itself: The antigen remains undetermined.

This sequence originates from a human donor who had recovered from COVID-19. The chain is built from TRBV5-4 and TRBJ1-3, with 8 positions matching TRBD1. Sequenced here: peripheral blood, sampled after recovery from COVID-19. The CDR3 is CASSLGGQGASGNTIYF. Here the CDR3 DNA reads TGTGCCAGCAGCTTGGGGGGTCAGGGGGCCTCTGGAAACACCATATATTTT.